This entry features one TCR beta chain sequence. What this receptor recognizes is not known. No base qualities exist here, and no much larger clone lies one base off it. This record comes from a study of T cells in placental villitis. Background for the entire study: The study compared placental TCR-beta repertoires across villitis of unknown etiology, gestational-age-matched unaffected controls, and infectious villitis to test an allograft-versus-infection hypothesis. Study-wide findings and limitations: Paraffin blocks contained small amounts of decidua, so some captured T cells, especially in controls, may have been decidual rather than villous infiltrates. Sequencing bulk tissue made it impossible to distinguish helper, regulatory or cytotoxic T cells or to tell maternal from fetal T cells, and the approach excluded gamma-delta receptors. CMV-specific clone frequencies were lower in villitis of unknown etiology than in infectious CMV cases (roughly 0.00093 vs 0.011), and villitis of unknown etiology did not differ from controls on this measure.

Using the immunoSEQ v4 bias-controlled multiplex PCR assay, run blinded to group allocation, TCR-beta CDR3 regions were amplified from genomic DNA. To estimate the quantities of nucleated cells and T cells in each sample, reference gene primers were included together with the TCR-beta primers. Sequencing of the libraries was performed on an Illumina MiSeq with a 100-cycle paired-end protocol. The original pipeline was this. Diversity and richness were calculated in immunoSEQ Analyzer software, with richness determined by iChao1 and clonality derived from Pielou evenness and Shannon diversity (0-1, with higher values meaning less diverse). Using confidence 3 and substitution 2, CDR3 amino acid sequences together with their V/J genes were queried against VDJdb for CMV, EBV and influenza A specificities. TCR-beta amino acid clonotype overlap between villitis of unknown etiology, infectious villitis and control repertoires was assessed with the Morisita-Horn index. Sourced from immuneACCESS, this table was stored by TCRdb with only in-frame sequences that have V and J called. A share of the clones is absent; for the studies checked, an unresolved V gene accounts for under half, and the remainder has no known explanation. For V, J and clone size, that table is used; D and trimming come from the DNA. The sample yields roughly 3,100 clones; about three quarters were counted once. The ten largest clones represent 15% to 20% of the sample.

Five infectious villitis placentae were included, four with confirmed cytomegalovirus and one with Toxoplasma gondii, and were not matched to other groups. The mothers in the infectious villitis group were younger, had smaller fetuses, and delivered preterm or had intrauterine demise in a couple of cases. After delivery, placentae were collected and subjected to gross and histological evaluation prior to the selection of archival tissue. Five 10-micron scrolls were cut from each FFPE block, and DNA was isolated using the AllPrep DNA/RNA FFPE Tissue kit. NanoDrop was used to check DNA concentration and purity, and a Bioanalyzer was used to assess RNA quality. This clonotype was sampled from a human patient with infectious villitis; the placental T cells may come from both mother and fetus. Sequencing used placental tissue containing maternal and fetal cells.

CDR3 reads: CASSLTAVGGYTF. At the DNA level, the sequence is TGTGCCAGCAGTTTAACGGCAGTCGGGGGCTACACCTTC. The V and J genes are TRBV28 and TRBJ1-2, with no confident D gene call. The trim is 2 bases for V and 8 bases for J, with a gap of 12 bases between the germline ends. Measured from the cysteine to the phenylalanine, the CDR3 is 13 residues long. The retained sequence is limited to the CDR3, 39 bases, with the frame set at the first base. The germline V gene gives CDR1 as MDHEN and CDR2 as SYDVKM.